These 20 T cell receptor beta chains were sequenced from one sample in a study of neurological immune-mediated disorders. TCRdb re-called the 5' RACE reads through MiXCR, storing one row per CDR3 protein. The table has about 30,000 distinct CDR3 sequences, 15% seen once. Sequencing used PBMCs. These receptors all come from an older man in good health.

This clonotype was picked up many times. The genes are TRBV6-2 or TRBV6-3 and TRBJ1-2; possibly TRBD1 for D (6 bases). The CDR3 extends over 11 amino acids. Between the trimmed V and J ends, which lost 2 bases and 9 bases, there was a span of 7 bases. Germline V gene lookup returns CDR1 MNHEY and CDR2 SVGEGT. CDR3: CASSYDRSYTF. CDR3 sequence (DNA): TGTGCCAGCAGTTACGACAGGAGCTACACCTTC.

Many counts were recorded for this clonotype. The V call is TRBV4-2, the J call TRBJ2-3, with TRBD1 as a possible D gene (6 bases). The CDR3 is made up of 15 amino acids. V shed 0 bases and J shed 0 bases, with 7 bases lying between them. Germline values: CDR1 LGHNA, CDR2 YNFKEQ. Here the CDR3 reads CASSQDRGSTDTQYF. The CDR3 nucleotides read TGTGCCAGCAGCCAAGACAGGGGCAGCACAGATACGCAGTATTTT.

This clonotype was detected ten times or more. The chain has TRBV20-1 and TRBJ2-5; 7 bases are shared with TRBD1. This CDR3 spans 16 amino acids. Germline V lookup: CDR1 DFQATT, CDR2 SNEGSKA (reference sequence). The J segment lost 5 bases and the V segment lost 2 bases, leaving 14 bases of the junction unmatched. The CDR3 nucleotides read TGCAGTGCTAGACCCCGGACGAGGGGGCGCAGGGAGACCCAGTACTTC. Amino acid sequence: CSARPRTRGRRETQYF.

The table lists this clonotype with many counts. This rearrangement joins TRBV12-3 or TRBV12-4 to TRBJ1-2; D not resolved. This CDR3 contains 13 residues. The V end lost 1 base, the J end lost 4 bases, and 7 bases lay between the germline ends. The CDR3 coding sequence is TGTGCCAGCAGTTTAGGAGCTACCTATGGCTACACCTTC. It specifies CASSLGATYGYTF.

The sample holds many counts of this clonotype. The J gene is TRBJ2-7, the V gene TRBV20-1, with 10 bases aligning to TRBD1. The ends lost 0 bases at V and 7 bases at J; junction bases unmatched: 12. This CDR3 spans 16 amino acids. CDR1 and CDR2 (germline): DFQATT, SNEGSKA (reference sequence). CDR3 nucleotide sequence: TGCAGTGCTAGAGATAGCCCCGGGACAGGGGTCGGGGAGCAGTACTTC. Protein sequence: CSARDSPGTGVGEQYF.

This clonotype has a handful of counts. Written as DNA, the CDR3 is TGTGCCACCAGCAGAGATAACAGGCATAATTCACCCCTCCACTTT. It specifies CATSRDNRHNSPLHF. The chain couples TRBV15 to TRBJ1-6; the D gene is possibly TRBD1 (5 bases). The CDR3 length is 15 residues. Germline CDR1 is LNHNV and CDR2 is YYDKDF (reference sequence). Trimming pared 0 bases from V and 5 bases from J, leaving 8 bases between. Full variable domain (remainder filled in from reference TRBV15 and TRBJ1-6): DAMVIQNPRYQVTQFGKPVTLSCSQTLNHNVMYWYQQKSSQAPKLLFHYYDKDFNNEADTPDNFQSRRPNTSFCFLDIRSPGLGDTAMYLCATSRDNRHNSPLHFGNGTRLTVT.

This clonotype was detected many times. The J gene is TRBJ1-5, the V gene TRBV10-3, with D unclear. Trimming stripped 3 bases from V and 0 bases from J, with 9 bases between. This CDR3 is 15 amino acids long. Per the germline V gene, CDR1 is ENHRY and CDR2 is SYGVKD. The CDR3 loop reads CAISDPTDSNQPQHF. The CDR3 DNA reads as TGTGCCATCAGTGACCCGACCGATAGCAATCAGCCCCAGCATTTT.

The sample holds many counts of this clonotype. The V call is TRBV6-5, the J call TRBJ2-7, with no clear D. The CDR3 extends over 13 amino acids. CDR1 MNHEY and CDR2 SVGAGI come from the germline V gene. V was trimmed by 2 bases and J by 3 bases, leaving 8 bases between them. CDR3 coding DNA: TGTGCCAGCAGTTACGGCAGATTCTACGAGCAGTACTTC. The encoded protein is CASSYGRFYEQYF.

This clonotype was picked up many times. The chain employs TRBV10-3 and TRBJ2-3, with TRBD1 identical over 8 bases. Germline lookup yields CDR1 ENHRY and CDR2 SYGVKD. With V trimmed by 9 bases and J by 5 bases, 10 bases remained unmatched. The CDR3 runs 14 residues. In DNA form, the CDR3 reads TGTGCCATACGAGCGGACAGGGCGAAAGATACGCAGTATTTT. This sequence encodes CAIRADRAKDTQYF.

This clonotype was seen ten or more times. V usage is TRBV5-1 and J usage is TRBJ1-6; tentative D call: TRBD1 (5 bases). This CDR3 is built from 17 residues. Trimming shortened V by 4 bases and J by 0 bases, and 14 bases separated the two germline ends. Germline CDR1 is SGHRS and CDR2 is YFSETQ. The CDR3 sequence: CASSTGPQSSYNSPLHF. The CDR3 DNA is TGCGCCAGCAGCACGGGACCGCAGAGCTCCTATAATTCACCCCTCCACTTT.

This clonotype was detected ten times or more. The CDR3 is CASSLNLFSYEQYF. As DNA, the CDR3 is TGCGCCAGCAGCTTAAACCTATTCTCCTACGAGCAGTACTTC. The chain has TRBV5-1 and TRBJ2-7; no clear D gene. The CDR3 has 14 residues. In germline, CDR1 is SGHRS, CDR2 YFSETQ. The V gene lost 2 bases and the J gene lost 0 bases, with 9 bases spanning the gap.

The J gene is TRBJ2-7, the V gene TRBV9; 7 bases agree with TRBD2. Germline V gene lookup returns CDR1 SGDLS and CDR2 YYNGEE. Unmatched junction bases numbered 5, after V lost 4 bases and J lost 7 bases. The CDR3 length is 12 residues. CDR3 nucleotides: TGTGCCAGCAGCTCCGGGGGGAGGGAGCAGTACTTC. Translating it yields CASSSGGREQYF. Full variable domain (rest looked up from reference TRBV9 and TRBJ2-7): DSGVTQTPKHLITATGQRVTLRCSPRSGDLSVYWYQQSLDQGLQFLIQYYNGEERAKGNILERFSAQQFPDLHSELNLSSLELGDSALYFCASSSGGREQYFGPGTRLTVT.

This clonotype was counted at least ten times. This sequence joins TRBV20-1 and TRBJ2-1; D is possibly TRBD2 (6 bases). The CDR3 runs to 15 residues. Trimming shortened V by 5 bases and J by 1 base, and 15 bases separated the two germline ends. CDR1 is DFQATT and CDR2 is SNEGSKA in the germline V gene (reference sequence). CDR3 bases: TGCAGTGCTGAGGAGGGGACTGCTTCCTACAATGAGCAGTTCTTC. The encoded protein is CSAEEGTASYNEQFF.

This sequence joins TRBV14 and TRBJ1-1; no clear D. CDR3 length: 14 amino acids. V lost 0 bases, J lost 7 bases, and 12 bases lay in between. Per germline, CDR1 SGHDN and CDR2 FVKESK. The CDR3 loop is CASSQDQWAGEAFF. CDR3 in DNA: TGTGCCAGCAGCCAAGATCAGTGGGCAGGTGAAGCTTTCTTT.

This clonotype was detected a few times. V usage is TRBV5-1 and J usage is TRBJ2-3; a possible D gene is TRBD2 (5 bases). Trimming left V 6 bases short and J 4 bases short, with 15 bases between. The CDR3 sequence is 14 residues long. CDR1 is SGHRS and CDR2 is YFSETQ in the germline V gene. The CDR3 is CASIQDSVADTQYF. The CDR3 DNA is TGCGCCAGCATCCAGGACTCTGTCGCAGATACGCAGTATTTT.

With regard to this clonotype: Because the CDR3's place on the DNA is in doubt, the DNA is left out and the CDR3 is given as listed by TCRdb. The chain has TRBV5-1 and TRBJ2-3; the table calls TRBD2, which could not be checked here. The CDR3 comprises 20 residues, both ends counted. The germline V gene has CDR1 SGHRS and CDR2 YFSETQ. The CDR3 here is CASSFYICSASGGARDTQYF.

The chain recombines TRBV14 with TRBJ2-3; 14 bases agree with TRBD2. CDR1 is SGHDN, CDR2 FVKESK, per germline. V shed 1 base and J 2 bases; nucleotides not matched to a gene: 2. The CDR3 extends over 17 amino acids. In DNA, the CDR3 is TGTGCCAGCAGCCAAGGGACTAGCGGGAGGACCACAGATACGCAGTATTTT. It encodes CASSQGTSGRTTDTQYF.

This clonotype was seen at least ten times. The CDR3: CSAREVAGGLDTQYF. In DNA, the CDR3 is TGCAGTGCTAGAGAGGTAGCGGGGGGGCTAGATACGCAGTATTTT. This rearrangement joins TRBV20-1 to TRBJ2-3; 11 positions match TRBD2. The length of the CDR3 is 15 residues. V was clipped by 0 bases and J by 5 bases; unmatched bases: 4. Germline V gene lookup returns CDR1 DFQATT and CDR2 SNEGSKA (reference sequence).

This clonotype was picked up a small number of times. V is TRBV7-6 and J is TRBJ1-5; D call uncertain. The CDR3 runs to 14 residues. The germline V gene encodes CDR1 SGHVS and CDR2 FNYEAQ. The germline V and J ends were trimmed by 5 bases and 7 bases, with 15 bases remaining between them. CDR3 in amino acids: CASSLDQNGQPQHF. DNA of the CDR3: TGTGCCAGCAGCCTGGACCAGAATGGACAGCCCCAGCATTTT.

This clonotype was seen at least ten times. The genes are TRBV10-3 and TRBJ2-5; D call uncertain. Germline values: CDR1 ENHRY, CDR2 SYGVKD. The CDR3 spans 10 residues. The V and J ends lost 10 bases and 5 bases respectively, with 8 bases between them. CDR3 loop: CATLGETQYF. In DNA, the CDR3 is TGTGCCACCCTTGGGGAGACCCAGTACTTC.